This TCR beta chain derives from a study of blood T cell repertoires in COVID-19. For the study at large: Specimens from acute and convalescent COVID-19 originated in the United States, Italy and Spain.

Generated by immunoSEQ multiplex PCR, the TCRdb table keeps only in-frame clones and is missing some. The sample yields about 70,000 clones, over 65% seen once. This CDR3 is 14 amino acids long. Germline CDR1 SNHLY, CDR2 FYNNEI. The ends lost 6 bases at V and 7 bases at J; junction bases unmatched: 10. In its sample, this clone was seen a few times. What was sequenced was peripheral blood. The gene calls are TRBV2 and TRBJ1-2; TRBD1 agrees at 8 bases. The clonotype comes from a woman between 65 and 79 years old with acute or convalescent COVID-19. CDR3 loop: CASSYESDRAGYTF. In DNA form, the CDR3 reads TGTGCCAGCAGCTACGAATCGGACAGGGCTGGCTACACCTTC.